This T cell receptor (beta chain) was captured by sequencing in a study of chronic HIV infection and antiretroviral therapy. TCRdb recomputed calls from the 5' RACE reads with MiXCR, one row per CDR3 protein. The sample includes roughly 48,000 distinct CDR3 sequences, approximately 20% of them seen just once. This TCR derives from an adult who had HIV and had not received antiretroviral therapy, or was an uninfected healthy control (not recorded which). Sequencing was carried out using peripheral blood.

The CDR3 nucleotides read TGCGCCAGCAGCCAATCTGACACCTACGAGCAGTACTTC. Encoded protein: CASSQSDTYEQYF. The V gene is TRBV4-1, the J gene TRBJ2-7, with D unclear. V lost 2 bases, J lost 2 bases, and 7 bases lay in between. Germline CDR1 reads MGHRA; CDR2 reads YSYEKL. CDR3 size: 13 residues.